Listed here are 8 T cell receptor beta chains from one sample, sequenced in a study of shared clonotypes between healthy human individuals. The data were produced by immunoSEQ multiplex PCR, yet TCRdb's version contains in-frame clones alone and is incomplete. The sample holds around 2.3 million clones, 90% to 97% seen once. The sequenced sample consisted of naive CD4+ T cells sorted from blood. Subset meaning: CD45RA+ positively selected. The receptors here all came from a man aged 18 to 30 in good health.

The CDR3 DNA follows: TGTGCCAGCAGTTACTCCGGACAGAGGACTGAAGCTTTCTTT. It codes for CASSYSGQRTEAFF. The chain is built from TRBV6-5 and TRBJ1-1, with D possibly matching TRBD1 (6 bases). Germline loops: CDR1 MNHEY, CDR2 SVGAGI. Between the trimmed V and J ends, which lost 0 bases and 5 bases, there was a span of 10 bases. The CDR3 is 14 amino acids.

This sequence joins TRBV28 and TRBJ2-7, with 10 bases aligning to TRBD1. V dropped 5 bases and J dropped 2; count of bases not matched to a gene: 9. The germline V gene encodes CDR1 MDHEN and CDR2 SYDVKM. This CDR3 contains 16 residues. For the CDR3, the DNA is TGTGCCAGCAGTACTATTCCGGGACAGGGGCCCTACGAGCAGTACTTC. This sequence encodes CASSTIPGQGPYEQYF.

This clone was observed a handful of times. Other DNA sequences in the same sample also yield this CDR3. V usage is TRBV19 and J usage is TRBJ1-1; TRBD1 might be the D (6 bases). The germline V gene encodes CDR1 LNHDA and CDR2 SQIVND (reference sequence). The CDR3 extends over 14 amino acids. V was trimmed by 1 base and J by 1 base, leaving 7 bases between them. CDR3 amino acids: CASSIGTANTEAFF. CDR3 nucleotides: TGTGCCAGTAGTATAGGGACAGCGAACACTGAAGCTTTCTTT.

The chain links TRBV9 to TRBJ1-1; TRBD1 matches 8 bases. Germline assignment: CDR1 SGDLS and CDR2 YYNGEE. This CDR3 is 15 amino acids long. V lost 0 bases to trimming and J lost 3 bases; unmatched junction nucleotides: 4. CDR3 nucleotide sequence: TGTGCCAGCAGCGTAGTCCAGGGGGCGCACACTGAAGCTTTCTTT. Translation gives CASSVVQGAHTEAFF.

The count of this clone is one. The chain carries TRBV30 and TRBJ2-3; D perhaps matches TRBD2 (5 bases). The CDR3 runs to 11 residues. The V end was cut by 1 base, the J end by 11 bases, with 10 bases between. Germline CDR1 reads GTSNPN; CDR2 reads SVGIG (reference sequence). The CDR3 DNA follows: TGTGCCTGGAGTGAGGGAGCAGTGCAGTATTTT. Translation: CAWSEGAVQYF.

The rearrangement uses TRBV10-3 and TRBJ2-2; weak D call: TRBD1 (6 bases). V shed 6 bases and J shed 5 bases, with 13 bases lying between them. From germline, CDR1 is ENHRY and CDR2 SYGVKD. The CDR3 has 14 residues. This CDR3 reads CAISNQRGTGELFF. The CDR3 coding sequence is TGTGCCATCAGCAACCAGAGGGGGACCGGGGAGCTGTTTTTT.

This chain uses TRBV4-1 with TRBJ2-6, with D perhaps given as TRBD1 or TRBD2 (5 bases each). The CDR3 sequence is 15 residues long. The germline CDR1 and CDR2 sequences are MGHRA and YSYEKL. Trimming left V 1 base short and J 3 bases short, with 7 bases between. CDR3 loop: CASSQVGVGANVLTF. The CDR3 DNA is TGCGCCAGCAGCCAAGTGGGGGTTGGGGCCAACGTCCTGACTTTC.

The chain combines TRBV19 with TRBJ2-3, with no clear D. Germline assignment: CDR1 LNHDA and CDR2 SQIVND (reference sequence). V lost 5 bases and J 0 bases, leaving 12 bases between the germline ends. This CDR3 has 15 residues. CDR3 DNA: TGTGCCAGTAGTTCGGCGGTTTATAGCACAGATACGCAGTATTTT. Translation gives CASSSAVYSTDTQYF.